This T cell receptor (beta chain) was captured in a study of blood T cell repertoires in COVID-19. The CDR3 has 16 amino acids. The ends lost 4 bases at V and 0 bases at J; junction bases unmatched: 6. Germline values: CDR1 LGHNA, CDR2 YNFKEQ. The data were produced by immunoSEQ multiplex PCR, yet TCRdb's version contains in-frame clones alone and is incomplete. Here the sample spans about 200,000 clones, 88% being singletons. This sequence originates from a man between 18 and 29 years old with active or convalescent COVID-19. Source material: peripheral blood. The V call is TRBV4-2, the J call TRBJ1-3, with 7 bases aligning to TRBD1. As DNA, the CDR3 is TGTGCCAGCAGCCTAGGACAGGCCGACTCTGGAAACACCATATATTTT. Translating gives CASSLGQADSGNTIYF.